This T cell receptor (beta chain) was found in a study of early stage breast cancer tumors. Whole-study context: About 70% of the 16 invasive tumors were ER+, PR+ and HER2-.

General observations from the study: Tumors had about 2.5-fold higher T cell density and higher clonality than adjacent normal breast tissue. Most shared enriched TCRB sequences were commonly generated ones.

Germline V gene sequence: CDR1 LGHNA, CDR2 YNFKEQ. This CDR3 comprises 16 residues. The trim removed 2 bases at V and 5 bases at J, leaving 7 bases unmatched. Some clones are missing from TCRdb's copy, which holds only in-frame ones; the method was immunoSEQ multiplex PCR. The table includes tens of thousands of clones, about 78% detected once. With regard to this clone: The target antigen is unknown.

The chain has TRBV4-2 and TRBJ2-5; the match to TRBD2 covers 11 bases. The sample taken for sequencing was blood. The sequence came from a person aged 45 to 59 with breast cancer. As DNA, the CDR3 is TGTGCCAGCAGCCAATTACTAGCGGGAGTCGGGGAGACCCAGTACTTC. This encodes CASSQLLAGVGETQYF.